This T cell receptor beta chain came from a study of T cell changes during pregnancy in multiple sclerosis. The CDR3 loop spans 16 amino acids. V lost 2 bases and J lost 7; bases outside the gene matches: 11. Germline V gene data show CDR1 as MNHNS and CDR2 as SASEGT. TCRdb's copy holds only in-frame clones and misses some; the assay was immunoSEQ multiplex PCR. Of tens of thousands of clones listed, 80% to 95% are singletons. The receptor's source is a female donor with multiple sclerosis, enrolled in a pregnancy study. The rearrangement joins TRBV6-1 to TRBJ2-5; 9 positions agree with TRBD1. The sequencing here drew on peripheral blood, taken in the first trimester of pregnancy. The chain's CDR3 is CASSERAGTGFATQYF. CDR3 coding DNA: TGTGCCAGCAGTGAACGAGCCGGGACAGGGTTTGCGACCCAGTACTTC.